These T cell receptor beta chains were read from a single sample in a study of T cells in Graves' hyperthyroidism and ophthalmopathy. TCRdb analysed the multiplex PCR reads with MiXCR anew, one entry per CDR3 protein. The repertoire holds around 560,000 distinct CDR3 sequences, 16% seen once, with 15% to 20% in the top ten. Sequenced material: blood. Receptors originate from a woman under 30 with Graves' hyperthyroidism. CDR3s leave out the opening cysteine and the closing phenylalanine or tryptophan. The D gene is left open where the match is weak. Not all rows give a size; the values are once, few, many and, for expanded clones, a class.

v_gene,abundance,j_gene,d_gene,CDR3aa
TRBV4-1,-,TRBJ1-2,TRBD1,ASSPQTGNHGYT
TRBV7-9,-,TRBJ2-2,TRBD2,ASSITTSDSGELF
TRBV2,many,TRBJ2-3,-,ASSRVDYTDTQY
TRBV20-1,many,TRBJ2-7,-,SAREGGGNYEQY
TRBV5-1,few,TRBJ2-2,-,ASSFSANTGELF
TRBV12-3/TRBV12-4,few,TRBJ2-2,-,ASSLNSPNTGELF
TRBV20-1,-,TRBJ2-1,TRBD1,SATTGDRSYNEQF
TRBV20-1,few,TRBJ2-2,-,SARTALLGELF
TRBV6-5,many,TRBJ2-6,-,ASSYATGSGANVLT
TRBV19,-,TRBJ2-1,-,ASSSWMNNEQF